This T cell receptor (beta chain) was identified in a study of identical twins. Whole-study findings and limits: Within twin pairs, the out-of-frame alpha sequences they shared showed excess low generation probability.

MiXCR, applied by TCRdb to the 5' RACE reads, yields one record per CDR3 protein. The table lists more than 200,000 distinct CDR3 sequences, roughly an eighth of them singletons. Trimming shortened V by 6 bases and J by 1 base, and 9 bases separated the two germline ends. Germline CDR1 is SGHTA and CDR2 is FQGNSA. The CDR3 extends over 14 amino acids. About this clonotype itself: What it recognizes is unknown.

Sequencing was done on a sample of memory (CD45RO+) T cells sorted from blood. This receptor was taken from a young woman in good health. V and J are TRBV7-2 and TRBJ2-2; D might be TRBD1 or TRBD2, each matching 5 bases. The CDR3 DNA follows: TGTGCCAGCAGGCGAGGGGAGAACACCGGGGAGCTGTTTTTT. It is translated as CASRRGENTGELFF.